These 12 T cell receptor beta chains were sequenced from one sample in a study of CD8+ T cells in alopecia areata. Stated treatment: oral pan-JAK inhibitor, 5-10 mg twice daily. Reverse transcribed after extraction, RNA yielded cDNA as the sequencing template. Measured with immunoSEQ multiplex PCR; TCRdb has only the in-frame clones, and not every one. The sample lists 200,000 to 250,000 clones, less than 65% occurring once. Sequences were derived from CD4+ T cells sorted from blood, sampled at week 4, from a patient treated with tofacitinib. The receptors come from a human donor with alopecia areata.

CDR3 sequence reads: CASSYSNSPLHF. In DNA form, the CDR3 reads TGTGCCAGCAGTTACTCAAATTCACCCCTCCACTTT. The chain employs TRBV6-5 and TRBJ1-6; D not certain. The germline V and J ends were trimmed by 0 bases and 7 bases, with 1 base remaining between them. This CDR3 has 12 residues. The germline V gene has CDR1 MNHEY and CDR2 SVGAGI.

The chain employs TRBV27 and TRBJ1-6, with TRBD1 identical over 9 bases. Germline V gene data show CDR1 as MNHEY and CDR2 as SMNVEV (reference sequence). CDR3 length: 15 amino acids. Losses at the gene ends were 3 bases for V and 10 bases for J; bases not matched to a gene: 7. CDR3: CASSLMGQGGSPLHF. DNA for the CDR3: TGTGCCAGCAGTTTGATGGGACAGGGAGGGTCACCCCTCCACTTT.

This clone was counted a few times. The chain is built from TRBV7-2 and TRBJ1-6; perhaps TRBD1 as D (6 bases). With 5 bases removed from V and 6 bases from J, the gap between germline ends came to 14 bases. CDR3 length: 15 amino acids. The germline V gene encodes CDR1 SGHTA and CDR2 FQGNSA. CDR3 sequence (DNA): TGTGCCAGCAGCCTCCAAGACAGGATTAATTCACCCCTCCACTTT. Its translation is CASSLQDRINSPLHF.

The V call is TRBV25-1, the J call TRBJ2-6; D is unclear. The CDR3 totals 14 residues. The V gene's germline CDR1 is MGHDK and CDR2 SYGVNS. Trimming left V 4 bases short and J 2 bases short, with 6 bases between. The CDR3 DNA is TGTGCCAGCAGTGGAAGACCTGGGGCCAACGTCCTGACTTTC. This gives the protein CASSGRPGANVLTF. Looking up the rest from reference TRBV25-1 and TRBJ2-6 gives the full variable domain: EADIYQTPRYLVIGTGKKITLECSQTMGHDKMYWYQQDPGMELHLIHYSYGVNSTEKGDLSSESTVSRIRTEHFPLTLESARPSHTSQYLCASSGRPGANVLTFGAGSRLTVL.

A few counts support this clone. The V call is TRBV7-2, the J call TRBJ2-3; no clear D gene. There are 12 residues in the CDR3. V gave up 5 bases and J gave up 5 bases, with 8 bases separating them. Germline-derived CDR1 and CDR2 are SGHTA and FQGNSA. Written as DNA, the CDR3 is TGTGCCAGCAGCGGATACGGAGATACGCAGTATTTT. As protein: CASSGYGDTQYF.

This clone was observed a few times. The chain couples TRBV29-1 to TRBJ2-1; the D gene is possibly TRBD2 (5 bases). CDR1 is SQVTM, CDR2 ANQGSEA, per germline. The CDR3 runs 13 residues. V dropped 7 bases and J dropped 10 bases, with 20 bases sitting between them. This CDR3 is CSAGDYYNGEQFF. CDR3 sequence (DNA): TGCAGCGCAGGAGACTACTACAATGGGGAGCAGTTCTTC.

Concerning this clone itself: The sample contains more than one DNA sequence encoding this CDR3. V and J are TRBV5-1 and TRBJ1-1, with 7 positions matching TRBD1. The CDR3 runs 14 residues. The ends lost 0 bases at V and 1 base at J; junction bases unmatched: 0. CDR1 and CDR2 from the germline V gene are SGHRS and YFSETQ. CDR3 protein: CASSLDRGNTEAFF. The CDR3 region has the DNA TGCGCCAGCAGCTTGGACAGGGGGAACACTGAAGCTTTCTTT.

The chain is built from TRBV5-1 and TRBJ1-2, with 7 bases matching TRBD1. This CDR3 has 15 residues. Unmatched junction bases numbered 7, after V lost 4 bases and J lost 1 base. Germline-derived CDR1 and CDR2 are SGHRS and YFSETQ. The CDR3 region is CASSPGGTDNYGYTF. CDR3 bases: TGCGCCAGCAGCCCGGGCGGGACAGATAACTATGGCTACACCTTC.

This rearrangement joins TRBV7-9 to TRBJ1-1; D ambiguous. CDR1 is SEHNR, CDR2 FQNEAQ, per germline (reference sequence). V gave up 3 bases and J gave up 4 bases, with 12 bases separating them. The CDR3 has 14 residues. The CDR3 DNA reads TGTGCCAGCAGCTTGGACCCGGGAGGCACTGAAGCTTTCTTT. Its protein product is CASSLDPGGTEAFF.

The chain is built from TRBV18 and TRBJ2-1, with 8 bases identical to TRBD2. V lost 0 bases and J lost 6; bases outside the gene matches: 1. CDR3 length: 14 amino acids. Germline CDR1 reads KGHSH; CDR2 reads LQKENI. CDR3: CASSPPREGNEQFF. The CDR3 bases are TGTGCCAGCTCACCACCTCGGGAGGGCAATGAGCAGTTCTTC.

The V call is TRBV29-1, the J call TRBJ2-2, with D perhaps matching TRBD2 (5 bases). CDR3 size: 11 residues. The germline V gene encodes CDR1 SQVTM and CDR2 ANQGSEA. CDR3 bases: TGCAGTGCACGGGGAACCGGGGAGCTGTTTTTT. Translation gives CSARGTGELFF.

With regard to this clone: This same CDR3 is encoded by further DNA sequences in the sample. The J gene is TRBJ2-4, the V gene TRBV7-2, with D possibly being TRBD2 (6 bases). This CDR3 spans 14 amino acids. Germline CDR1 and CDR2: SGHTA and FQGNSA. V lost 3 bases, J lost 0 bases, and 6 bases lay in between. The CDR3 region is CASSLGLAKNIQYF. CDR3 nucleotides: TGTGCCAGCAGCTTGGGACTAGCCAAAAACATTCAGTACTTC.